Below, one T cell receptor beta chain is given with its context. Its target antigen remains unknown. No quality values exist for individual bases; no much larger clone is one base distant. The donors were healthy, HIV-negative adults who had no recently reported acute infections or vaccinations. Only Caucasian adults living in Nashville, Tennessee, USA were represented among the donors. For unsorted samples, some 100 million PBMCs were counted, and genomic DNA was extracted using the QIAamp DNA Blood Mini kit. Blood was collected by leukapheresis, and PBMCs were isolated by Ficoll-Histopaque density gradient centrifugation and then cryopreserved in liquid nitrogen vapor phase. Using the deep immunoSEQ assay, TCR CDR3 regions were amplified from genomic DNA by multiplex PCR. Genomic DNA extracted from each cell subset was distributed evenly over all wells of several immunoSEQ 96-well plates, and each plate served as one replicate. Each replicate PCR for unsorted PBMC received about 0.3 ug genomic DNA, equal to around 30,000 T cell genomes. Ten immunoSEQ deep assay plates were used to sequence the unsorted PBMC genomic DNA. Purified libraries were quantified with a Qubit 3.0 fluorometer, sized on a Bioanalyzer 2100, and re-quantified with the KAPA Library Quantification kit. Every immunoSEQ 96-well plate was sequenced on a separate single-read 150-cycle Illumina NextSeq 550 flow cell. Per the source publication's procedure: Because the immunoSEQ output held only junctional sequences and lacked quality scores, the filtering could not match the filtering applied to full-length reads. Sequences were annotated with PyIR, a Python wrapper for IgBLAST v1.9, using IMGT germline references to assign V/J genes and CDR3. Reads were filtered out if the reads had weak V/J assignments (E-value above 1e-6), no CDR3, stop codons, out-of-frame junctions, or ambiguous translated residues. A V3J clonotype was defined by an identical inferred V gene, J gene, and CDR3 amino acid sequence. The percentage overlap between two repertoires was calculated by dividing the number of shared unique clonotypes by the size of the smaller repertoire. Three approaches were used to assess repertoire richness: RTK rarefaction, the Chao1 estimator, and Recon v2.1 estimates of unobserved clonotypes. The table was pulled from immuneACCESS by TCRdb, which kept in-frame rearrangements only. Such tables lose some clones; where checked, under half of the loss comes from unresolved V genes, and the rest has no known cause. The DNA gave D and trimming, while V, J and clone size come from that table. The sample data list 450,000 to 500,000 clones, and about 72% of these were observed just once. The ten largest account for around 12% of the sample.

From the cysteine through the phenylalanine, the CDR3 covers 16 amino acids. Of the read, only the CDR3 DNA is kept; its 48 bases are in frame from base 1. Clipping removes 5 bases from V and 1 base from J, with 2 as the unmatched junction base count. CDR1 and CDR2 (SGHTA, FQGNSA) derive from the germline V gene. The data are from a study of shared clonotypes between healthy human individuals (TCRdb year 2020). Background on the whole study: A couple of women and a few men aged 18 to 49 years were included in the cohort. The study deeply sequenced blood TCR repertoires of about 5 healthy adults to estimate repertoire size and the extent of clonotype sharing between individuals. Leukapheresis yielded between about 0.94 and 8.9 billion PBMCs per donor. Libraries were prepared and TCR repertoires were sequenced by different laboratories using diverse techniques, in order to increase sequencing depth and limit assay-specific biases. What the study reported, not specific to this receptor: Sampling was limited to blood, and TCR repertoires in tissue likely differ from TCR repertoires in blood. Because the study included a small number of donors, the genetic and exposure-history diversity represented was limited. Pairwise subsampling indicated that sequencing depth was expected to affect the degree of clonotype sharing among donors.

The sample consisted of PBMCs. The chain couples TRBV7-2 to TRBJ2-2, with TRBD2 matching 12 junction bases. The clonotype comes from a woman in her forties in good health. Some clones in this sample may be carry-over from other donors' samples. The nucleotides read TGTGCCAGCAGCCGGACTAGCGGGATGAACACCGGGGAGCTGTTTTTT. This sequence encodes CASSRTSGMNTGELFF.